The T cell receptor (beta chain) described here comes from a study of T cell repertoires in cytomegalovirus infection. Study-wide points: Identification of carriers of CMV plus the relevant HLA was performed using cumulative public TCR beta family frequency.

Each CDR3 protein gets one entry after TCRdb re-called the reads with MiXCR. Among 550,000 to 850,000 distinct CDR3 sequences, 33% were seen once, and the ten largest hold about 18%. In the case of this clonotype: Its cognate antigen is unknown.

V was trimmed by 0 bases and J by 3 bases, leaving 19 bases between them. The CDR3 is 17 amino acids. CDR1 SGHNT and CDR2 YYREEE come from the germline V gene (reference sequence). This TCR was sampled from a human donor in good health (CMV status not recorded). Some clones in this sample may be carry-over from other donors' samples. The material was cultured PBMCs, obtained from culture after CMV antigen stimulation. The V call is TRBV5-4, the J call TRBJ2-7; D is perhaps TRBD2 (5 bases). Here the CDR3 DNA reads TGTGCCAGCAGCTTGGGGTCCTCCGGGCTAGCAGGCTACGAGCAGTACTTC. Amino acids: CASSLGSSGLAGYEQYF.